This note documents a single T cell receptor beta chain sequence. Its antigen is undetermined. Libraries were prepared by immunoSEQ multiplex PCR; TCRdb keeps only in-frame clonotypes and omits some of them. The sample contains tens of thousands of clones, 85% to 90% of which appear only once. These data belong to a study of a mutant IDH1 vaccine in newly diagnosed glioma. Study summary: Visit V13 took place at week 47, and visit V12 happened at week 35.

The CDR3 consists of 15 residues. Looked up from germline, CDR1 is SGHNT and CDR2 is YYREEE (reference sequence). V was clipped by 4 bases and J by 3 bases, with 16 bases between them. Regarding time point: week 35, safety follow-up. Every single dose of the vaccine, 300 ug of mutant IDH1 20-mer peptide, came with topical imiquimod. This specimen was PBMCs, taken from a glioma patient whose treatment included an IDH1 peptide vaccine. The chain couples TRBV5-4 to TRBJ1-1, with D hard to call. This clonotype was sampled from a man aged 35-49 years with glioma. CDR3 residues: CASSLLRGGDTEAFF. In DNA form, the CDR3 reads TGTGCCAGCAGCCTCCTCCGGGGTGGGGACACTGAAGCTTTCTTT.